What follows are 20 T cell receptor beta chains derived from one specimen sequenced in a study of radiation and T cells in renal cell carcinoma (TCRdb year 2020). Reading the label with the study, this specimen's time point is: blood 4 weeks post-SBRT, at nephrectomy. Reading the label with the study, this specimen's treatment or condition is: 15 Gy SBRT to primary tumor, nephrectomy 4 weeks later. The receptor library was made with the immunoSEQ multiplex PCR assay. TCRdb's version of the immuneACCESS table is confined to in-frame rearrangements and falls short of the full clone set. An unresolved V gene accounts for under half of the shortfall where checked; the remainder is of unknown origin. Recorded for this sample are roughly 58,000 clones; over 60% of them occurred a single time. Of the sample, about 6.4% is held by the ten largest clones. Sequencing used blood, obtained from a patient whose treatment included radiotherapy and nephrectomy. The receptors shown here come from a man aged 55-75 years with renal cell carcinoma.

CDR3 loop: CATSRDRASNQPQHF. CDR3 coding DNA: TGTGCCACCAGCAGAGACAGGGCTAGCAATCAGCCCCAGCATTTT. The chain couples TRBV15 to TRBJ1-5, with TRBD1 as a possible D gene (5 bases). This CDR3 comprises 15 residues. Deletions cut 0 bases from V and 0 bases from J, with 6 bases between. CDR1 is LNHNV, CDR2 YYDKDF, per germline (reference sequence).

The chain has TRBV5-6 and TRBJ2-2; D possibly corresponds to TRBD2 (6 bases). The CDR3 runs to 15 residues. The germline gives CDR1 SGHDT, CDR2 YYEEEE. Trimming left V 4 bases short and J 6 bases short, with 16 bases between. The CDR3, as DNA: TGTGCCAGCAGCAGAGGGCAGGGACTGTCCGGGGAGCTGTTTTTT. This translates into CASSRGQGLSGELFF.

This chain joins TRBV7-6 and TRBJ2-7; D gene ambiguous. CDR1 is SGHVS and CDR2 is FNYEAQ in the germline V gene. Trimming pared 1 base from V and 5 bases from J, leaving 12 bases between. CDR3 length equals 14 residues. CDR3 DNA sequence: TGTGCCAGCAGCTTAGATGGCCACGAGGACGAGCAGTACGTC. The encoded protein is CASSLDGHEDEQYV.

V usage is TRBV5-1 and J usage is TRBJ1-4; 7 bases agree with TRBD1. This CDR3 region has 15 residues. In germline, CDR1 is SGHRS, CDR2 YFSETQ. The V segment lost 1 base and the J segment 5 bases; nucleotides outside the gene matches: 5. CDR3 nucleotide sequence: TGCGCCAGCAGCTTGAGACAGGGAAACAATGAAAAACTGTTTTTT. This sequence encodes CASSLRQGNNEKLFF.

This chain uses TRBV18 with TRBJ2-2; D is undetermined. The CDR3 spans 17 residues. Germline V CDR1 and CDR2: KGHSH, LQKENI. Trimming cost V 2 bases and J 0 bases, with 13 bases left between them. CDR3: CASSPGVAAANTGELFF. In nucleotides, the CDR3 is TGTGCCAGCTCACCAGGGGTCGCGGCCGCGAACACCGGGGAGCTGTTTTTT. Filled out from reference TRBV18 and TRBJ2-2, the complete variable domain reads NAGVMQNPRHLVRRRGQEARLRCSPMKGHSHVYWYRQLPEEGLKFMVYLQKENIIDESGMPKERFSAEFPKEGPSILRIQQVVRGDSAAYFCASSPGVAAANTGELFFGEGSRLTVL.

The chain links TRBV5-6 to TRBJ1-1, with D unresolved. The CDR3 loop spans 13 amino acids. V was cut by 1 base and J by 4 bases, with 8 bases left in between. Germline CDR1 reads SGHDT; CDR2 reads YYEEEE. CDR3 in DNA: TGTGCCAGCAGCTTGTGGGAAGGCACTGAAGCTTTCTTT. It encodes CASSLWEGTEAFF.

The chain joins TRBV10-1 to TRBJ2-3; possibly TRBD2 for D (6 bases). Germline V gene data show CDR1 as WNHNN and CDR2 as SYGVQD (reference sequence). V was pared by 4 bases and J by 3 bases, with 11 bases between. The CDR3 loop spans 14 amino acids. CDR3 DNA: TGCGCCAGCAGTGTCGGGAGTTCGACAGATACGCAGTATTTT. Protein product: CASSVGSSTDTQYF.

This clone was seen only once. The chain uses TRBV7-2 and TRBJ2-3; D uncertain. This CDR3 region has 12 residues. V lost 5 bases and J lost 7, with 10 bases in between. Germline-derived CDR1 and CDR2 are SGHTA and FQGNSA. This chain's CDR3 is CASSGRPNTQYF. In DNA form, the CDR3 reads TGTGCCAGCAGCGGACGGCCAAATACGCAGTATTTT.

The CDR3 bases are TGCGCCAGCAGCCAGAATACAGGGGGCTCTGGGGAGCTGTTTTTT. It codes for CASSQNTGGSGELFF. V and J are TRBV4-3 and TRBJ2-2; 9 nucleotides line up with TRBD1. The germline CDR1 and CDR2 sequences are LGHNA and YSLEER. The junction had 7 bases not matched to a gene; V was cut back by 3 bases and J by 8 bases. CDR3 length: 15 residues.

This chain uses TRBV5-6 with TRBJ1-2, with unresolved D. Per the germline V gene, CDR1 is SGHDT and CDR2 is YYEEEE. This CDR3 is built from 12 residues. V was clipped by 4 bases and J by 4 bases, with 8 bases between them. CDR3 protein: CASSPGLYGYTF. The CDR3 DNA reads TGTGCCAGCAGCCCTGGGCTCTATGGCTACACCTTC.

This clone has just a few counts. The chain combines TRBV16 with TRBJ2-1; possibly TRBD2 for D (6 bases). The V end was cut by 1 base, the J end by 1 base, with 8 bases between. The CDR3 sequence is 15 residues long. CDR1 KGHSY and CDR2 FQNENV come from the germline V gene. CDR3 coding DNA: TGTGCCAGCAGCCAATTCGGGGGTTCCTACAATGAGCAGTTCTTC. It specifies CASSQFGGSYNEQFF.

The chain couples TRBV9 to TRBJ1-1, with 11 bases aligning to TRBD1. After removal of 4 bases from V and 4 bases from J, the junction contained 9 bases not matched to a gene. This CDR3 region has 16 residues. Germline assignment: CDR1 SGDLS and CDR2 YYNGEE. The CDR3 spells CASSQNTGTGGTEAFF. The CDR3 coding sequence is TGTGCCAGCAGCCAGAATACCGGGACAGGGGGCACTGAAGCTTTCTTT.

This rearrangement joins TRBV19 to TRBJ2-3, with TRBD1 matching over 8 bases. Germline trimming cut 4 bases from V and 6 bases from J; bases unmatched to any gene: 6. The CDR3 contains 14 residues. The germline V gene encodes CDR1 LNHDA and CDR2 SQIVND (reference sequence). This CDR3 is CASSTDRGGDTQYF. The CDR3 DNA sequence: TGTGCCAGTAGTACCGACAGGGGTGGCGATACGCAGTATTTT.

This chain joins TRBV7-6 and TRBJ2-1, with D possibly TRBD1 on 6 matching bases. CDR1 and CDR2 from the germline V gene are SGHVS and FNYEAQ. The V and J ends lost 5 bases and 0 bases respectively, with 17 bases between them. This CDR3 comprises 17 residues. CDR3 amino acids: CASSRETEDSSYNEQFF. The CDR3 nucleotides read TGTGCCAGCAGCCGAGAGACAGAGGACAGCTCCTACAATGAGCAGTTCTTC.

This chain joins TRBV5-8 and TRBJ2-3; D gene uncertain. Germline assignment: CDR1 SGHTS and CDR2 YDEGEE. The CDR3 has 13 amino acids. Between the trimmed V and J ends, which lost 2 bases and 0 bases, there was a span of 4 bases. This CDR3 is CASSFPSTDTQYF. The CDR3 region has the DNA TGTGCCAGCAGCTTTCCTAGCACAGATACGCAGTATTTT.

The rearrangement uses TRBV7-9 and TRBJ2-3, with 13 bases aligning to TRBD2. The CDR3 totals 16 residues. J was trimmed by 1 base and V by 5 bases; bases with no gene match: 3. CDR1 and CDR2 (germline): SEHNR, FQNEAQ (reference sequence). The CDR3 reads CASSRGLAGGTDTQYF. The CDR3, as DNA: TGTGCCAGCAGCCGAGGACTAGCGGGGGGCACAGATACGCAGTATTTT.

The CDR3 loop is CASSDFKGYGYTF. The DNA of the CDR3 is TGCGCCAGCAGTGATTTTAAAGGCTATGGCTACACCTTC. This sequence joins TRBV10-1 and TRBJ1-2; no definite D call. V was cut by 3 bases and J by 4 bases, with 9 bases left in between. CDR3 length: 13 amino acids. Per the germline V gene, CDR1 is WNHNN and CDR2 is SYGVQD (reference sequence).

The chain uses TRBV6-5 and TRBJ1-4; D ambiguous. Germline V gives CDR1 MNHEY, CDR2 SVGAGI. The CDR3 is made up of 14 amino acids. V was pared by 6 bases and J by 0 bases, with 8 bases between. The DNA for the CDR3 is TGTGCCAGCAGGGAACAGCCAACTAATGAAAAACTGTTTTTT. It is translated as CASREQPTNEKLFF.

The chain employs TRBV5-8 and TRBJ2-1; tentatively, D is TRBD2 (5 bases). Germline loops: CDR1 SGHTS, CDR2 YDEGEE. V lost 4 bases to trimming and J lost 10 bases, with 27 bases between them. The CDR3 runs to 17 residues. CDR3 in DNA: TGTGCCAGCAGCCGAGCTTTTAGCGCGATGTTGAAAGTGGAGCAGTTCTTC. Protein product: CASSRAFSAMLKVEQFF.

The J gene is TRBJ1-2, the V gene TRBV7-2, with TRBD1 as a possible D gene (6 bases). The CDR3 is made up of 16 amino acids. V gave up 1 base and J gave up 0 bases, with 12 bases separating them. CDR1 and CDR2 from the germline V gene are SGHTA and FQGNSA. The CDR3 DNA is TGTGCCAGCAGCTTAGGGGGGGCAGCCGCTAACTATGGCTACACCTTC. Amino acid sequence: CASSLGGAAANYGYTF.